This T cell receptor (beta chain) was captured in a study of CXCR3-negative and CXCR3-positive naive CD8 T cells (dated by TCRdb to 2018 to 2020). Regarding the study in general: In total, approximately 140 million TRB reads were obtained, or roughly 1.5 +/- 0.3 million reads per library. For the TRBV-TRBJ cluster analysis, the naive subsets came from roughly 5 donors, while the memory cells came from 3 donors. Data from around ten donors, pooled across two independent experiments, went into the diversity and physicochemical repertoire analyses.

Sequenced using a NextSeq 550. The Human TCR Profiling Kit (MiLaboratory) was used to prepare UMI-labeled 5' RACE TRB cDNA libraries. cDNA synthesis used the entire amount of extracted RNA, and PCR amplification then used the entire amount of cDNA produced. The libraries were made side by side, with each library going through the same number of PCR cycles. In the original analysis: With a requirement of at least two reads per UMI, MIGEC and MiXCR extracted about 50,000 +/- 10,000 unique UMI-labeled TRB cDNA molecules per library. Each library averaged 40,000 +/- 10,000 functional in-frame TRB CDR3 nucleotide clonotypes without stop codons. Diversity metrics, including normalized Shannon-Wiener and Chao1, were computed in VDJtools after downsampling to 5000 UMI-labeled TRB molecules per sample. VDJtools was used to calculate clonotype-size-weighted physicochemical properties of the central five CDR3 residues, namely interaction energy, strength, volume and Kidera factor 4. The reads, reprocessed by TCRdb, yield one row per CDR3 protein sequence and no DNA. TCRdb, not the authors, supplied the V and J calls. The record for this sample contains about 150,000 distinct CDR3 sequences. Around 0.28% of the sample lies in the top ten.

Taken from the germline V gene, the CDR1 and CDR2 loops are MDHEN and SYDVKM. The CDR3 contains 14 residues, cysteine and phenylalanine counted. The record lacks a DNA sequence. For every CD8+ T cell subset, some 310,000 cells were flow-sorted straight into RLT lysis buffer, and each subset was sorted in triplicate. To exclude memory contaminants, naive CD8+ T cells were stringently defined as CD45RO-CCR7+CD27+CD95-. Using standard density gradient centrifugation, peripheral blood mononuclear cells were isolated from buffy coats. Naive CXCR3-negative and CXCR3-positive CD8+ T cells were flow-sorted using a FACSAria III. Total RNA was extracted from sorted cells using an RNeasy Mini Kit. The paper's findings and limits, for the study overall: TRBV-TRBJ usage was similar between naive CXCR3-negative and CXCR3-positive cells from the same donor, while memory cells showed distinct patterns. Because surface CD5, which is linked to self-reactivity in mice, was comparable between the naive subsets, TCR interaction strength was also inferred from TRB CDR3 physicochemical properties. Because CXCR3 expression was partially decreased after cryopreservation, freshly isolated PBMCs were used for most assays. Both naive subsets had comparably high repertoire diversity, while memory CD8+ T cells had much lower repertoire diversity. TRB CDR3s from CXCR3-positive naive cells showed higher hydrophobicity (lower Kidera factor 4), lower energy, and higher strength and volume indices than CXCR3-negative naive cells.

In the case of this clonotype: It has no known antigen specificity.

This receptor was obtained from a human donor in good health. Some clones in this sample may be carry-over from other donors' samples. The receptor chain draws on TRBV28 and TRBJ2-7; with no DNA, the TCRdb D assignment of TRBD1 cannot be verified. What was sequenced was naive CXCR3+ CD8+ T cells from blood. Reading the label with the study, this specimen's cell subset or site is: CD45RO-CCR7+CD27+CD95- naive CD8+ T cells expressing CXCR3 (TNR3+). The CDR3 has the sequence CASSFVGDTYEQYF.